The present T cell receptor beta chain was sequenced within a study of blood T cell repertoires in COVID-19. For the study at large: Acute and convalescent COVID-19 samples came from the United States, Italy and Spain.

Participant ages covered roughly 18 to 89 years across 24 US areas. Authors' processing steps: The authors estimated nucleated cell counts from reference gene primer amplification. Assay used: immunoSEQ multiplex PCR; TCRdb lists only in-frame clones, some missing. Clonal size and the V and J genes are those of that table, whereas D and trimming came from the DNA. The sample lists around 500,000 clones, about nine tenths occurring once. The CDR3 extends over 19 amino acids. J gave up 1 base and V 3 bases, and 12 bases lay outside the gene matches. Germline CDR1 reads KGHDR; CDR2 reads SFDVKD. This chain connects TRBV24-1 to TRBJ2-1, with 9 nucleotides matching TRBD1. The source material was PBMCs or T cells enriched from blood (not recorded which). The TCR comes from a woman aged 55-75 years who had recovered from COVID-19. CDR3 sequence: CATSDGRTGGAGSYNEQFF. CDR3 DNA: TGTGCCACCAGTGATGGGAGAACAGGGGGCGCAGGGTCCTACAATGAGCAGTTCTTC.